The clone carrying this TCR beta chain was counted many times. Its specificity is not known. The authors made TCR beta libraries by quantitative 5'-RACE with molecular barcodes. A single record per CDR3 protein comes from TCRdb applying MiXCR to the 5' RACE reads. The sample lists about 130,000 distinct CDR3 sequences; around 7% were seen once. This entry is derived from a study of CD8 T cells in ankylosing spondylitis. The study's findings and limits: Several highly homologous variants formed a TCR beta motif that appeared characteristic of ankylosing spondylitis blood. Prior work had noted some motif variants in reactive arthritis blood and synovial fluid.

The receptor comes from a male donor with ankylosing spondylitis or in good health (not recorded which). The sample taken for sequencing was blood, either unsorted or a sorted T cell fraction (not recorded which).

CDR3 sequence (DNA): TGTGCCAGCAGTTTTCCCCCGGGGGCTGGTTATGGCTACACCTTC. It yields the protein CASSFPPGAGYGYTF. J is TRBJ1-2 and V is TRBV12-3 or TRBV12-4, with TRBD1 as a possible D gene (6 bases). The CDR3 extends over 15 amino acids. Trimming left V 3 bases short and J 5 bases short, with 16 bases between.